This T cell receptor (beta chain) was sequenced for a study of blood T cells in healthy people across ages. A second PCR of roughly 7 to 11 cycles used a sample-barcoded 5' primer and a J-beta primer mix. TCRdb redid the calling of the 5' RACE reads with MiXCR, one entry per CDR3 protein. The table lists nearly 800,000 distinct CDR3 sequences, 20% to 25% of them singletons. CDR1 and CDR2 from the germline V gene are MNHEY and SMNVEV (reference sequence). The CDR3 consists of 14 residues. The sample also formed part of further work on T cells of mothers and their children. Per that paper: Sample barcodes and 2-4 random nucleotides were added by the M1S primer of the second PCR.

The clonotype originates from a boy younger than 18 in good health. The chain uses TRBV27 and TRBJ2-5; 9 positions agree with TRBD1. The DNA end lines up better with TRBJ2-7; the J call may be wrong. The sample comprised blood. The chain's CDR3 is CASSLTGTGHEQYF. Written as DNA, the CDR3 is TGTGCCAGCAGTTTAACGGGGACAGGGCACGAGCAGTACTTC.